This T cell receptor beta chain was found in a study of T cell responses to AZD1222 COVID-19 vaccine. Some clones are missing from TCRdb's copy, which holds only in-frame ones; the method was immunoSEQ multiplex PCR. Of approximately 74,000 clones listed, just over 85% are singletons. Study-level points and caveats: White British people made up most donors, females outnumbered males, and clonal diversity was possibly underestimated. The study found vaccine-associated CD4 TCRs spanning spike, dominant at 160-218 and 743-854. Spike-specific TCR breadth and depth both grew after two AZD1222 doses. All repertoire sampling was performed exclusively after the peak T cell response.

About this clone itself: Its antigen is unknown.

V lost 4 bases and J 6 bases, leaving 10 bases between the germline ends. This CDR3 contains 12 residues. The germline CDR1 and CDR2 sequences are SGHTA and FQGNSA. Specimen: peripheral blood, collected on day 0 of AZD1222 vaccination. This chain uses TRBV7-2 with TRBJ2-7, with D possibly matching TRBD2 (6 bases). The clonotype originates from an adult in good health. CDR3 residues: CASSSPGSEQYF. CDR3 coding DNA: TGTGCCAGCAGCTCCCCCGGGAGCGAGCAGTACTTC.